A selection of T cell receptor beta chains follows, all from one sample in a study of T cells in Graves' hyperthyroidism and ophthalmopathy. TCRdb ran MiXCR on the multiplex PCR reads and lists one entry per CDR3 protein. The sample has a few hundred thousand distinct CDR3 sequences, about 15% seen once. Sequenced: blood. Receptor source: a woman aged 30 to 39 with Graves' hyperthyroidism. Each CDR3 is given with its conserved first and last residue. The order of the fields is J gene, V gene, D gene, clone size, CDR3 protein, CDR3 DNA. A D gene is named only where the DNA matches it firmly. Not all rows give a size; the values are once, few, many and, for expanded clones, a class.

j_gene: TRBJ2-1
v_gene: TRBV20-1
d_gene: .
abundance: few
CDR3aa: CSANPRDSTYNEQFF
CDR3nt: TGCAGTGCTAACCCCCGGGACTCGACCTACAATGAGCAGTTCTTC

j_gene: TRBJ1-1
v_gene: TRBV3-1
d_gene: TRBD1
abundance: many
CDR3aa: CASSRRDRDSEAFF
CDR3nt: TGTGCCAGCAGCCGCCGGGACAGGGACTCTGAAGCTTTCTTT

j_gene: TRBJ2-5
v_gene: TRBV5-4
d_gene: .
abundance: .
CDR3aa: CASSSGVRGRETQYF
CDR3nt: TGTGCCAGCAGTTCGGGGGTCCGGGGACGAGAGACCCAGTACTTC

j_gene: TRBJ2-3
v_gene: TRBV3-1
d_gene: TRBD2
abundance: many
CDR3aa: CASSLGVSGRTDTQYF
CDR3nt: TGTGCCAGCAGTCTCGGGGTTAGCGGGAGGACAGATACGCAGTATTTT

j_gene: TRBJ2-7
v_gene: TRBV27
d_gene: TRBD1
abundance: many
CDR3aa: CASSFQGADYEQYF
CDR3nt: TGTGCCAGCAGTTTTCAGGGGGCAGACTACGAGCAGTACTTC

j_gene: TRBJ1-5
v_gene: TRBV28
d_gene: TRBD1
abundance: many
CDR3aa: CASSLMTGMGNQPQHF
CDR3nt: TGTGCCAGCAGCCTCATGACAGGGATGGGCAATCAGCCCCAGCATTTT

j_gene: TRBJ1-2
v_gene: TRBV29-1
d_gene: .
abundance: few
CDR3aa: CSVMTVRDGYTF
CDR3nt: TGCAGCGTCATGACAGTTCGGGATGGCTACACCTTC

j_gene: TRBJ2-7
v_gene: TRBV20-1
d_gene: .
abundance: many
CDR3aa: CSAGRSALSYEQYF
CDR3nt: TGCAGTGCTGGGCGATCAGCCCTCTCCTACGAGCAGTACTTC

j_gene: TRBJ1-5
v_gene: TRBV28
d_gene: .
abundance: .
CDR3aa: CASSSFYQPQHF
CDR3nt: TGTGCCAGCAGTTCATTTTACCAGCCCCAGCATTTT

j_gene: TRBJ2-1
v_gene: TRBV6-1
d_gene: .
abundance: few
CDR3aa: CASMARPYNEQFF
CDR3nt: TGTGCCAGCATGGCCCGGCCCTACAATGAGCAGTTCTTC

j_gene: TRBJ2-7
v_gene: TRBV6-2/TRBV6-3
d_gene: TRBD2
abundance: few
CDR3aa: CASSRVALAGGEQYF
CDR3nt: TGTGCCAGCAGTCGAGTGGCCCTAGCGGGAGGCGAGCAGTACTTC

j_gene: TRBJ2-1
v_gene: TRBV19
d_gene: TRBD2
abundance: .
CDR3aa: CASSMPLPGLAGEGEQFF
CDR3nt: TGTGCCAGTAGTATGCCACTACCGGGACTAGCGGGAGAAGGCGAGCAGTTCTTC

j_gene: TRBJ2-1
v_gene: TRBV7-8
d_gene: .
abundance: many
CDR3aa: CASSFLGLGGYNEQFF
CDR3nt: TGTGCCAGCAGCTTCCTAGGCCTGGGGGGATACAATGAGCAGTTCTTC

j_gene: TRBJ1-1
v_gene: TRBV2
d_gene: TRBD1
abundance: few
CDR3aa: CASREQGADTEAFF
CDR3nt: TGTGCCAGCAGAGAACAGGGGGCGGACACTGAAGCTTTCTTT

j_gene: TRBJ1-4
v_gene: TRBV5-1
d_gene: .
abundance: .
CDR3aa: CASSLRGGGEKLSF
CDR3nt: TGCGCCAGCAGCTTGCGCGGTGGGGGTGAAAAACTGTCTTTT

j_gene: TRBJ2-7
v_gene: TRBV28
d_gene: TRBD2
abundance: many
CDR3aa: CASRRLSGVTYEQYF
CDR3nt: TGTGCCAGCAGACGCCTGAGCGGGGTGACCTACGAGCAGTACTTC

j_gene: TRBJ2-3
v_gene: TRBV20-1
d_gene: TRBD2
abundance: .
CDR3aa: CSARDGTSGRTDTQYF
CDR3nt: TGCAGTGCTAGAGATGGGACTAGCGGGCGCACAGATACGCAGTATTTT

j_gene: TRBJ2-7
v_gene: TRBV29-1
d_gene: TRBD2
abundance: .
CDR3aa: CSVLGGGLAGGIYEQYF
CDR3nt: TGCAGCGTCCTAGGTGGGGGACTAGCGGGAGGGATCTACGAGCAGTACTTC

j_gene: TRBJ1-1
v_gene: TRBV12-3/TRBV12-4
d_gene: .
abundance: many
CDR3aa: CASSQDNARGAEAFF
CDR3nt: TGTGCCAGCAGCCAAGACAACGCACGGGGGGCTGAAGCTTTCTTT

j_gene: TRBJ2-2
v_gene: TRBV5-1
d_gene: .
abundance: many
CDR3aa: CASRTKSNTGELFF
CDR3nt: TGCGCCAGCAGAACAAAATCGAACACCGGGGAGCTGTTTTTT

j_gene: TRBJ2-1
v_gene: TRBV28
d_gene: .
abundance: few
CDR3aa: CASSLVREYVVEQFF
CDR3nt: TGTGCCAGCAGTTTAGTACGGGAGTATGTGGTTGAGCAGTTCTTC

j_gene: TRBJ2-7
v_gene: TRBV20-1
d_gene: .
abundance: .
CDR3aa: CSARVPGYEQYF
CDR3nt: TGCAGTGCTAGAGTACCGGGATACGAGCAGTACTTC

j_gene: TRBJ2-5
v_gene: TRBV2
d_gene: .
abundance: many
CDR3aa: CASSERYQETQYF
CDR3nt: TGTGCCAGCAGTGAAAGGTACCAAGAGACCCAGTACTTC

j_gene: TRBJ1-1
v_gene: TRBV4-1
d_gene: .
abundance: .
CDR3aa: CASSQNRDRSFF
CDR3nt: TGCGCCAGCAGCCAAAACCGGGATAGGTCTTTCTTT

j_gene: TRBJ2-1
v_gene: TRBV27
d_gene: TRBD2
abundance: .
CDR3aa: CASSLNWVAGSTNEQFF
CDR3nt: TGTGCCAGCAGTTTAAATTGGGTAGCGGGGTCCACAAATGAGCAGTTCTTC

j_gene: TRBJ2-7
v_gene: TRBV18
d_gene: .
abundance: many
CDR3aa: CASSPQDLYEQYF
CDR3nt: TGTGCCAGCTCACCACAGGACCTCTACGAGCAGTACTTC

j_gene: TRBJ1-3
v_gene: TRBV28
d_gene: TRBD1
abundance: many
CDR3aa: CASSSNRGLPSGNTIYF
CDR3nt: TGTGCCAGCAGTTCGAACAGGGGGCTACCCTCTGGAAACACCATATATTTT

j_gene: TRBJ2-5
v_gene: TRBV19
d_gene: .
abundance: once
CDR3aa: CASSSGQLERETQYF
CDR3nt: TGTGCCAGTAGTTCTGGACAACTCGAAAGGGAGACCCAGTACTTC

j_gene: TRBJ1-1
v_gene: TRBV7-9
d_gene: .
abundance: .
CDR3aa: CASSHDLDTEAFF
CDR3nt: TGTGCCAGCAGCCACGACCTGGACACTGAAGCTTTCTTT

j_gene: TRBJ2-5
v_gene: TRBV18
d_gene: TRBD2
abundance: many
CDR3aa: CASSVTSGSLKETQYF
CDR3nt: TGTGCCAGCTCGGTTACCAGCGGGAGTTTAAAAGAGACCCAGTACTTC

j_gene: TRBJ2-4
v_gene: TRBV12-3/TRBV12-4
d_gene: TRBD1
abundance: few
CDR3aa: CASSFSLQGAGGIQYF
CDR3nt: TGTGCCAGCAGTTTCTCACTCCAGGGGGCTGGGGGCATTCAGTACTTC

j_gene: TRBJ2-1
v_gene: TRBV20-1
d_gene: TRBD1
abundance: many
CDR3aa: CSARQVRDRGDNEQFF
CDR3nt: TGCAGTGCTAGACAAGTCCGGGACAGGGGTGATAATGAGCAGTTCTTC

j_gene: TRBJ1-1
v_gene: TRBV20-1
d_gene: .
abundance: many
CDR3aa: CSARRPPRPEAFF
CDR3nt: TGCAGTGCCAGAAGGCCTCCGAGGCCTGAAGCTTTCTTT

j_gene: TRBJ1-2
v_gene: TRBV4-1
d_gene: .
abundance: .
CDR3aa: CASSQDHRGGNYGYTF
CDR3nt: TGTGCCAGCAGCCAAGATCACCGGGGAGGGAACTATGGCTACACCTTC

j_gene: TRBJ2-5
v_gene: TRBV18
d_gene: .
abundance: many
CDR3aa: CASSPRTTAQETQYF
CDR3nt: TGTGCCAGCTCACCACGGACCACAGCCCAAGAGACCCAGTACTTC

j_gene: TRBJ2-1
v_gene: TRBV11-1
d_gene: .
abundance: many
CDR3aa: CASSHLQEEQFF
CDR3nt: TGTGCCAGCAGCCACCTTCAGGAAGAGCAGTTCTTC

j_gene: TRBJ1-2
v_gene: TRBV20-1
d_gene: TRBD1
abundance: many
CDR3aa: CSARRTGGSDGYTF
CDR3nt: TGCAGTGCTCGTCGGACAGGGGGCAGTGATGGCTACACCTTC

j_gene: TRBJ2-3
v_gene: TRBV5-8
d_gene: TRBD1
abundance: few
CDR3aa: CASSFTGTGAYTQYF
CDR3nt: TGTGCCAGCAGCTTTACCGGGACAGGAGCCTATACGCAGTATTTT

j_gene: TRBJ2-5
v_gene: TRBV7-2
d_gene: .
abundance: many
CDR3aa: CASSRYQETQYF
CDR3nt: TGTGCCAGCAGCAGGTACCAAGAGACCCAGTACTTC

j_gene: TRBJ1-5
v_gene: TRBV2
d_gene: .
abundance: few
CDR3aa: CASWVGPAYSNQPQHF
CDR3nt: TGTGCCAGCTGGGTGGGGCCGGCCTATAGCAATCAGCCCCAGCATTTT

j_gene: TRBJ2-1
v_gene: TRBV29-1
d_gene: .
abundance: few
CDR3aa: CSVLGPVGSYNEQFF
CDR3nt: TGCAGCGTTTTGGGCCCTGTAGGGTCCTACAATGAGCAGTTCTTC

j_gene: TRBJ1-2
v_gene: TRBV5-6
d_gene: .
abundance: .
CDR3aa: CASSLPSGQGYTF
CDR3nt: TGTGCCAGCAGCTTGCCTTCCGGTCAAGGCTACACCTTC

j_gene: TRBJ1-1
v_gene: TRBV2
d_gene: .
abundance: many
CDR3aa: CASTWTAKNTEAFF
CDR3nt: TGTGCCAGCACCTGGACAGCAAAGAACACTGAAGCTTTCTTT

j_gene: TRBJ2-3
v_gene: TRBV20-1
d_gene: .
abundance: many
CDR3aa: CSASRSLAESTDTQYF
CDR3nt: TGCAGTGCTAGCCGCTCCTTAGCGGAGAGCACAGATACGCAGTATTTT

j_gene: TRBJ1-1
v_gene: TRBV19
d_gene: .
abundance: few
CDR3aa: CASDDMNTEAFF
CDR3nt: TGTGCCAGTGACGACATGAACACTGAAGCTTTCTTT

j_gene: TRBJ1-1
v_gene: TRBV3-1
d_gene: TRBD1
abundance: many
CDR3aa: CASSQISPGQGIPMNTEAFF
CDR3nt: TGTGCCAGCAGCCAAATATCACCGGGACAGGGAATCCCAATGAACACTGAAGCTTTCTTT

j_gene: TRBJ2-3
v_gene: TRBV6-1
d_gene: TRBD2
abundance: .
CDR3aa: CASSDRTSVTDTQYF
CDR3nt: TGTGCCAGCAGTGACCGGACTAGCGTCACAGATACGCAGTATTTT

j_gene: TRBJ1-1
v_gene: TRBV28
d_gene: .
abundance: few
CDR3aa: CASSTPDRSLRDTEAFF
CDR3nt: TGTGCCAGCAGTACCCCGGACAGATCCCTGAGGGACACTGAAGCTTTCTTT

j_gene: TRBJ2-5
v_gene: TRBV18
d_gene: .
abundance: many
CDR3aa: CASSPPGQTAAKYF
CDR3nt: TGTGCCAGCTCACCACCCGGACAGACCGCCGCCAAGTACTTC

j_gene: TRBJ1-2
v_gene: TRBV2
d_gene: .
abundance: once
CDR3aa: CARLGQGTLVGGYTF
CDR3nt: TGTGCCAGACTTGGGCAGGGGACTTTGGTTGGCGGCTACACCTTC

j_gene: TRBJ2-2
v_gene: TRBV19
d_gene: TRBD1
abundance: few
CDR3aa: CASSMEQGGTGELFF
CDR3nt: TGTGCCAGTAGTATGGAACAGGGGGGCACCGGGGAGCTGTTTTTT